The 3 T cell receptor beta chains reported below all come from one sample, sequenced in a study of T cell responses to AZD1222 COVID-19 vaccine. The protocol was immunoSEQ multiplex PCR, while the TCRdb copy is restricted to in-frame clones and leaves out a portion. The sample has around 97,000 clones, 90% seen once. This material consisted of peripheral blood, taken on day 0 of AZD1222 vaccination. The source is an adult in good health.

This chain uses TRBV11-2 with TRBJ2-7; D remains ambiguous. Per the germline V gene, CDR1 is SGHAT and CDR2 is FQNNGV. The CDR3 sequence is 13 residues long. V lost 1 base to trimming and J lost 5 bases, with 9 bases between them. The CDR3 DNA is TGTGCCAGCAGCTTAGCCACGCTCGACGAGCAGTACTTC. It is translated as CASSLATLDEQYF.

This sequence joins TRBV6-2 or TRBV6-3 and TRBJ1-5, with D perhaps TRBD1 (5 bases). Trimming removed 2 bases at V and 7 bases at J, with 15 bases between. In germline, CDR1 is MNHEY, CDR2 SVGEGT. The CDR3 runs 15 residues. Written as DNA, the CDR3 is TGTGCCAGCAGTTACATGCAGGGAAGTTTCCAGCCCCAGCATTTT. It specifies CASSYMQGSFQPQHF.

This clone was recorded once. This rearrangement joins TRBV19 to TRBJ1-2; D is unresolved. The germline V gene has CDR1 LNHDA and CDR2 SQIVND (reference sequence). The CDR3 totals 14 residues. Trimming stripped 7 bases from V and 6 bases from J, with 18 bases between. The CDR3 protein is CASIITRGGDGYTF. CDR3 bases: TGTGCCAGTATAATTACACGCGGTGGGGATGGCTACACCTTC.